The 2 T cell receptor beta chains below all came from one sample that was sequenced in a study of cytomegalovirus exposure and HLA in healthy donors. Use of 60 Vbeta and 13 Jbeta primers characterized the PCR. TCRdb's copy holds only in-frame clones and misses some; the assay was immunoSEQ multiplex PCR. In the table there are roughly 220,000 clones, more than 80% of which are singletons. Sequenced material: PBMCs. The receptors shown here come from a man aged 30-40 years in good health and CMV-seronegative.

This chain links TRBV7-8 with TRBJ2-7; perhaps TRBD1 as D (6 bases). The CDR3 is 13 residues long. CDR1 and CDR2 (germline): SGHVS, FQNEAQ. V lost 1 base and J lost 5, with 9 bases in between. The CDR3 loop reads CASSLGTVHEQYF. The CDR3 DNA reads as TGTGCCAGCAGCTTAGGGACAGTCCACGAGCAGTACTTC.

V usage is TRBV7-6 and J usage is TRBJ2-2, with D uncertain. This CDR3 spans 15 amino acids. The germline CDR1 and CDR2 sequences are SGHVS and FNYEAQ. Trimming removed 3 bases at V and 1 base at J, with 9 bases between. CDR3 in amino acids: CASSLNSKNTGELFF. CDR3 DNA sequence: TGTGCCAGCAGCTTGAACAGCAAGAACACCGGGGAGCTGTTTTTT.